The rows below give T cell receptor beta chains drawn from one sample of a study of memory CD4+ T cells and cytomegalovirus serostatus. The method was immunoSEQ multiplex PCR; TCRdb's version includes in-frame clones alone and lacks a portion of them. The data contain about 41,000 clones, 75% to 85% of them singletons. The sequenced sample was memory CD4+ T cells from blood. These receptors all stem from an adult in good health and CMV-seronegative. Both conserved end residues are part of each CDR3. D genes are given only for firm matches. Some rows mark clone size as missing; the rest say once, few, many or name a class of expanded clone.

v_call: TRBV18; d_call: .; j_call: TRBJ1-2; clone_size: .; cdr3_aa: CASSLPDDYGYTF; cdr3_nt: TGTGCCAGCTCGCTGCCGGACGACTATGGCTACACCTTC
v_call: TRBV6-5; d_call: .; j_call: TRBJ1-1; clone_size: .; cdr3_aa: CATHISGFFGGAFF; cdr3_nt: TGTGCCACCCACATATCGGGTTTTTTTGGCGGAGCTTTCTTT
v_call: TRBV27; d_call: TRBD2; j_call: TRBJ2-2; clone_size: .; cdr3_aa: CASRRDSRGGELYSGELFF; cdr3_nt: TGTGCCAGCAGAAGAGATTCCCGCGGGGGGGAGTTGTACTCCGGGGAGCTGTTTTTT
v_call: TRBV19; d_call: .; j_call: TRBJ2-2; clone_size: .; cdr3_aa: CASSMGVGELFF; cdr3_nt: TGTGCCAGTAGTATGGGAGTCGGGGAGCTGTTTTTT
v_call: TRBV5-1; d_call: TRBD2; j_call: TRBJ2-7; clone_size: .; cdr3_aa: CASSLAAPGLAGGAYEQYF; cdr3_nt: TGCGCCAGCAGCTTGGCAGCCCCGGGACTAGCGGGAGGGGCCTACGAGCAGTACTTC
v_call: TRBV28; d_call: TRBD1; j_call: TRBJ1-3; clone_size: .; cdr3_aa: CASSSPGQDSGNTIYF; cdr3_nt: TGTGCCAGCAGTTCTCCGGGACAGGACTCTGGAAACACCATATATTTT
v_call: TRBV30; d_call: .; j_call: TRBJ1-3; clone_size: .; cdr3_aa: CAWSNLVGNTIYF; cdr3_nt: TGTGCCTGGAGCAACCTTGTTGGAAACACCATATATTTT
v_call: TRBV11-2; d_call: .; j_call: TRBJ2-1; clone_size: .; cdr3_aa: CASSLVRGRSNEQFF; cdr3_nt: TGTGCCAGCAGCTTAGTCCGTGGGCGCAGCAATGAGCAGTTCTTC
v_call: TRBV4-1; d_call: TRBD2; j_call: TRBJ2-2; clone_size: .; cdr3_aa: CASSLTSGSDTGELFF; cdr3_nt: TGCGCCAGCAGCCTAACTAGCGGGAGTGATACCGGGGAGCTGTTTTTT
v_call: TRBV7-8; d_call: .; j_call: TRBJ2-1; clone_size: .; cdr3_aa: CASSPHRVALGYEQFF; cdr3_nt: TGTGCCAGCAGTCCCCACCGGGTGGCTTTAGGGTATGAGCAGTTCTTC
v_call: TRBV18; d_call: TRBD1; j_call: TRBJ1-5; clone_size: .; cdr3_aa: CASSLGQVPNQPQHF; cdr3_nt: TGTGCCAGCTCCCTCGGACAGGTCCCCAATCAGCCCCAGCATTTT
v_call: TRBV7-7; d_call: .; j_call: TRBJ2-7; clone_size: .; cdr3_aa: CASTRDSKAYEQYF; cdr3_nt: TGTGCTAGCACCCGGGACTCGAAGGCCTACGAGCAGTACTTC
v_call: TRBV30; d_call: .; j_call: TRBJ1-3; clone_size: medium-sized; cdr3_aa: CAWSFTPERGGQHSGNTIYF; cdr3_nt: TGTGCCTGGAGCTTTACCCCGGAACGTGGAGGGCAGCACTCTGGAAACACCATATATTTT
v_call: TRBV5-1; d_call: TRBD1; j_call: TRBJ1-5; clone_size: .; cdr3_aa: CASSTGTGEGQPQHF; cdr3_nt: TGCGCCAGCAGCACGGGGACAGGGGAAGGTCAGCCCCAGCATTTT
v_call: TRBV5-4; d_call: TRBD2; j_call: TRBJ2-3; clone_size: .; cdr3_aa: CASSPPGGSADTQYF; cdr3_nt: TGTGCCAGCAGCCCCCCCGGCGGGAGCGCAGATACGCAGTATTTT
v_call: TRBV6-1; d_call: .; j_call: TRBJ2-7; clone_size: .; cdr3_aa: CASSEDWQSYEQYF; cdr3_nt: TGTGCCAGCAGTGAAGACTGGCAGTCCTACGAGCAGTACTTC
v_call: TRBV5-1; d_call: TRBD1; j_call: TRBJ2-3; clone_size: .; cdr3_aa: CASSEDRTTDTQYF; cdr3_nt: TGCGCCAGCAGCGAGGACAGGACCACAGATACGCAGTATTTT
v_call: TRBV7-2; d_call: .; j_call: TRBJ1-3; clone_size: .; cdr3_aa: CASSPINSGNTIYF; cdr3_nt: TGTGCCAGCAGCCCTATAAACTCTGGAAACACCATATATTTT
v_call: TRBV28; d_call: .; j_call: TRBJ1-4; clone_size: .; cdr3_aa: CASSLAANEKLFF; cdr3_nt: TGTGCCAGCAGTTTGGCAGCAAATGAAAAACTGTTTTTT
v_call: TRBV15; d_call: TRBD2; j_call: TRBJ2-5; clone_size: .; cdr3_aa: CATSPGLAEETQYF; cdr3_nt: TGTGCCACCAGTCCGGGACTAGCGGAAGAGACCCAGTACTTC
v_call: TRBV19; d_call: .; j_call: TRBJ1-2; clone_size: .; cdr3_aa: CASSIDPEGPGYGYTF; cdr3_nt: TGTGCCAGTAGTATAGATCCGGAGGGCCCCGGCTATGGCTACACCTTC
v_call: TRBV18; d_call: TRBD2; j_call: TRBJ2-1; clone_size: .; cdr3_aa: CASSPPGLAGGTEQFF; cdr3_nt: TGTGCCAGCTCACCACCGGGACTAGCGGGAGGGACTGAGCAGTTCTTC
v_call: TRBV29-1; d_call: TRBD1; j_call: TRBJ1-1; clone_size: .; cdr3_aa: CSARTGPMNTEAFF; cdr3_nt: TGCAGCGCACGGACAGGGCCCATGAACACTGAAGCTTTCTTT
v_call: TRBV11-2; d_call: .; j_call: TRBJ2-7; clone_size: .; cdr3_aa: CASSPLSGKAYEQYF; cdr3_nt: TGTGCCAGCAGCCCTTTGTCGGGGAAGGCGTACGAGCAGTACTTC